These 11 T cell receptor beta chains were sequenced from one sample in a study of blood T cell repertoires in COVID-19. TCRdb keeps only in-frame clones here, not all; method: immunoSEQ multiplex PCR. The sample yields about 83,000 clones, about 82% seen once. The material sequenced was peripheral blood. These receptors all stem from a woman older than 75 in a cohort sampled during active or convalescent COVID-19.

This clone was observed a handful of times. The rearrangement joins TRBV7-8 to TRBJ2-1; TRBD2 matches 14 bases. Trimming at V came to 3 bases and at J to 4 bases, leaving 8 bases not matched to a gene. In germline, CDR1 is SGHVS, CDR2 FQNEAQ. The CDR3 extends over 18 amino acids. The CDR3 sequence is CASSFRTSGRSGYNEQFF. Written as DNA, the CDR3 is TGTGCCAGCAGCTTTCGGACTAGCGGGAGGTCAGGGTACAATGAGCAGTTCTTC.

The V call is TRBV6-5, the J call TRBJ2-1; the match to TRBD2 covers 12 bases. Germline CDR1 reads MNHEY; CDR2 reads SVGAGI. The CDR3 contains 14 residues. Trimming removed 7 bases from V and 9 bases from J; junction bases left unmatched: 7. The CDR3 spells CASTTTSGRFEQFF. The DNA for the CDR3 is TGTGCCAGCACCACGACTAGCGGGAGATTTGAGCAGTTCTTC.

The V call is TRBV18, the J call TRBJ2-3, with D perhaps TRBD2 (5 bases). V shed 3 bases and J shed 0 bases, with 10 bases lying between them. Germline-derived CDR1 and CDR2 are KGHSH and LQKENI. The CDR3 is 15 residues long. The CDR3 reads CASSPRGSSTDTQYF. The CDR3 bases are TGTGCCAGCTCACCCCGGGGATCTAGCACAGATACGCAGTATTTT. Looking up the rest from reference TRBV18 and TRBJ2-3 gives the full variable domain: NAGVMQNPRHLVRRRGQEARLRCSPMKGHSHVYWYRQLPEEGLKFMVYLQKENIIDESGMPKERFSAEFPKEGPSILRIQQVVRGDSAAYFCASSPRGSSTDTQYFGPGTRLTVL.

The chain employs TRBV4-2 and TRBJ1-4; D is unresolved. From germline, CDR1 is LGHNA and CDR2 YNFKEQ. V dropped 0 bases and J dropped 12 bases, with 14 bases sitting between them. The CDR3 runs to 14 residues. CDR3 bases: TGTGCCAGCAGCCAAGATTTTTCCGTCGTAGAACTGTTTTTT. Protein product: CASSQDFSVVELFF.

This clone was detected ten times or more. The chain is built from TRBV3-1 (or the pseudogene TRBV3-2) and TRBJ2-2; D is undetermined. The CDR3 consists of 17 residues. From germline, CDR1 is LGHDT and CDR2 YNNKEL (reference sequence). V lost 0 bases and J 3 bases, leaving 14 bases between the germline ends. Written as DNA, the CDR3 is TGTGCCAGCAGCCAAGAGATCCATCCAGCGTACACCGGGGAGCTGTTTTTT. This sequence encodes CASSQEIHPAYTGELFF.

V usage is TRBV27 and J usage is TRBJ1-2; no definite D call. CDR3 size: 13 residues. Germline values: CDR1 MNHEY, CDR2 SMNVEV (reference sequence). Trimming cost V 3 bases and J 3 bases, with 8 bases left between them. The CDR3, as DNA: TGTGCCAGCAGTTTGTCCGAGTACTATGGCTACACCTTC. Translated: CASSLSEYYGYTF.

The V and J genes are TRBV18 and TRBJ1-1; no clear D. The germline V gene encodes CDR1 KGHSH and CDR2 LQKENI. The CDR3 sequence is 13 residues long. The V end lost 3 bases, the J end lost 1 base, and 6 bases lay between the germline ends. CDR3 region: CASSPSTNTEAFF. DNA of the CDR3: TGTGCCAGCTCACCTTCTACGAACACTGAAGCTTTCTTT.

Remarks on this clone: At one end the junction does not follow the germline gene, possibly because of a read error. This chain connects TRBV6-5 to TRBJ2-3; 9 nucleotides line up with TRBD2. This CDR3 is built from 15 residues. Looked up from germline, CDR1 is MNHEY and CDR2 is SVGAGI. CDR3 sequence reads: CASSYSGTSTDTQYF. The CDR3 nucleotides read TGTGCCAGCAGTTACTCCGGGACTAGCACCGATACGCAGTATTTT.

The chain has TRBV12-3 or TRBV12-4 and TRBJ2-2; no definite D call. The CDR3 is 13 amino acids. The germline V and J ends were trimmed by 2 bases and 2 bases, with 3 bases remaining between them. The CDR3 sequence: CASSLLNTGELFF. The CDR3 DNA is TGTGCCAGCAGTTTATTAAACACCGGGGAGCTGTTTTTT.

The chain links TRBV28 to TRBJ1-2; TRBD1 matches at 7 bases. CDR3 size: 15 residues. V lost 6 bases to trimming and J lost 7 bases; unmatched junction nucleotides: 14. Looked up from germline, CDR1 is MDHEN and CDR2 is SYDVKM. CDR3 sequence reads: CASRTDPTGVGGYTF. The CDR3 DNA reads TGTGCCAGCAGAACGGATCCCACAGGGGTAGGTGGCTACACCTTC.

The CDR3 sequence: CASSLGSTSSYEQYV. Here the CDR3 DNA reads TGTGCCAGCAGCTTAGGCAGTACTAGCTCCTACGAGCAGTACGTC. The V gene is TRBV7-6, the J gene TRBJ2-7; possibly TRBD2 for D (5 bases). Germline CDR1 reads SGHVS; CDR2 reads FNYEAQ. The CDR3 length is 15 residues. The V end lost 1 base, the J end lost 0 bases, and 10 bases lay between the germline ends.